This T cell receptor beta chain is drawn from a study of shared clonotypes between healthy human individuals. Study-wide points: An anticipated effect of sequencing depth on clonotype sharing among donors was recognized.

Genomic DNA of unsorted samples came from approximately 100 million PBMCs. Germline CDR1 reads KGHSH; CDR2 reads LQKENI. CDR3 length: 15 residues. With 3 bases removed from V and 1 base from J, the gap between germline ends came to 12 bases. Clones were sequenced by immunoSEQ multiplex PCR, and TCRdb holds only the in-frame ones, with some missing. Here the sample spans about 490,000 clones, approximately 81% being singletons. On this clone itself: Antigen: not known.

The receptor's source is a woman aged 40 to 50 in good health. Some clones in this sample may be carry-over from other donors' samples. The chain couples TRBV18 to TRBJ1-1; TRBD1 might be the D (6 bases). Material for sequencing was PBMCs. The CDR3 DNA reads TGTGCCAGCTCACCTATCAACAGGGAGAACACTGAAGCTTTCTTT. Its protein is CASSPINRENTEAFF. Variable domain in full (rest from reference TRBV18 and TRBJ1-1): NAGVMQNPRHLVRRRGQEARLRCSPMKGHSHVYWYRQLPEEGLKFMVYLQKENIIDESGMPKERFSAEFPKEGPSILRIQQVVRGDSAAYFCASSPINRENTEAFFGQGTRLTVV.